The clone carrying this T cell receptor (beta chain) showed up many times. Its specificity is not known. Sequencing was done on patients that had shown CD8+CD57+ cell expansion by flow cytometry. Patients had received no therapy at the time of blood sampling. These data come from a study of CD8+CD57+ T cells in acquired aplastic anemia. As for the study in general: Average DNA yield from sorted CD4+ and CD8+ cells was around 3.2 ug.

Study-wide results and caveats: For CD8+ Simpson's diversity, patients and controls showed no significant difference. Found in both controls and patients were 25 to 35 CD8+ CDR3 sequences.

V lost 1 base and J 9 bases, leaving 18 bases between the germline ends. The CDR3 is 16 amino acids. Per the germline V gene, CDR1 is MGHRA and CDR2 is YSYEKL. It was genomic DNA that served as the template for profiling TCR beta VDJ and CDR3. TCRdb fed the reads into MiXCR, producing one record per CDR3 protein. In the table there are approximately 130,000 distinct CDR3 sequences, over 30% of which are singletons. Sequencing used sorted CD4+, CD8+, or CD8+CD57+ T cells (not recorded which) from PBMCs. This chain joins TRBV4-1 and TRBJ2-2; a weak D match, TRBD1 (6 bases). The TCR comes from a human donor with aplastic anemia. DNA of the CDR3: TGCGCCAGCAGCCAAGTCTCCAGGGGAGAACACCGGGAGCTGTTTTTT. This gives the protein CASSQVSRGEHRELFF.